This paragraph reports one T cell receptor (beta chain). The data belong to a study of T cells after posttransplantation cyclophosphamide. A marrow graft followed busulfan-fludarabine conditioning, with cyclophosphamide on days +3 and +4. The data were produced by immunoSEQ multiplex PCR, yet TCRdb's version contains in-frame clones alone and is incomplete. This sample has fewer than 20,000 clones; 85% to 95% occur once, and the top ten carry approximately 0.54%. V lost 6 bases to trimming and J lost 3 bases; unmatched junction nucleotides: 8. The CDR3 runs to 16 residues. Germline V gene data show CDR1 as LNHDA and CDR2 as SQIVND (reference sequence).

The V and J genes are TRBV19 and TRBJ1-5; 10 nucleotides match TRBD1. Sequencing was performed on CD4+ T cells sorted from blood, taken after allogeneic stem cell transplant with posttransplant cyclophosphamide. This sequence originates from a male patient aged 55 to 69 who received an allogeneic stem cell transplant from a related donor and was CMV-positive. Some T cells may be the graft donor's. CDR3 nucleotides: TGTGCCAGTAGAACCGGGACAGGGGACATCAATCAGCCCCAGCATTTT. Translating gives CASRTGTGDINQPQHF.